Presented here are 18 T cell receptor beta chains from one specimen sequenced in a study of blood T cell repertoires in COVID-19. The repertoire was sequenced with immunoSEQ multiplex PCR; TCRdb's copy has only in-frame clones and lacks some. The sample shows about 150,000 clones, about nine tenths of them seen only once. Sequenced input: peripheral blood. These receptors were obtained from a man aged 45 to 65 with active COVID-19.

The rearrangement links TRBV9 to TRBJ1-4; TRBD1 aligns across 8 bases. The V gene end was trimmed by 4 bases and the J gene end by 5 bases; junction bases not matched to a gene: 7. The CDR3 length is 15 residues. Germline CDR1 and CDR2: SGDLS and YYNGEE. In DNA, the CDR3 is TGTGCCAGCAGCTCCCGACAGGGGACAAATGAAAAACTGTTTTTT. It encodes CASSSRQGTNEKLFF.

The chain carries TRBV5-4 and TRBJ2-5, with 9 bases identical to TRBD2. The length of the CDR3 is 15 residues. V was clipped by 4 bases and J by 2 bases; unmatched bases: 6. Per the germline V gene, CDR1 is SGHNT and CDR2 is YYREEE (reference sequence). CDR3 amino acids: CASSPLSGRQETQYF. The DNA for the CDR3 is TGTGCCAGCAGCCCCCTTAGCGGGAGACAAGAGACCCAGTACTTC. Full variable domain (rest looked up from reference TRBV5-4 and TRBJ2-5): ETGVTQSPTHLIKTRGQQVTLRCSSQSGHNTVSWYQQALGQGPQFIFQYYREEENGRGNFPPRFSGLQFPNYSSELNVNALELDDSALYLCASSPLSGRQETQYFGPGTRLLVL.

The V and J genes are TRBV3-1 (or the pseudogene TRBV3-2) and TRBJ2-1; D remains ambiguous. Germline CDR1 is LGHDT and CDR2 is YNNKEL (reference sequence). CDR3 size: 14 residues. V shed 0 bases and J shed 9 bases, with 12 bases lying between them. The CDR3 nucleotides are TGTGCCAGCAGCCAAGACTCCACTGGCGGTGAGCAGTTCTTC. As protein: CASSQDSTGGEQFF.

The CDR3 nucleotides read TGTGCCAGCAGTAAGACAGGGAGTAATGAAAAACTGTTTTTT. It yields the protein CASSKTGSNEKLFF. The gene calls are TRBV6-5 and TRBJ1-4; 7 positions match TRBD1. V was clipped by 5 bases and J by 4 bases; unmatched bases: 4. The CDR3 is 14 amino acids. The germline V gene encodes CDR1 MNHEY and CDR2 SVGAGI.

The chain links TRBV7-2 to TRBJ2-3; 14 bases line up with TRBD2. J was trimmed by 6 bases and V by 1 base; bases with no gene match: 0. The CDR3 extends over 15 amino acids. CDR1 and CDR2 (germline): SGHTA, FQGNSA. CDR3: CASSLGLAGGDTQYF. Here the CDR3 DNA reads TGTGCCAGCAGCTTAGGACTAGCGGGAGGGGATACGCAGTATTTT.

The chain links TRBV6-5 to TRBJ2-2; TRBD1 agrees at 8 bases. After removal of 6 bases from V and 3 bases from J, the junction contained 6 bases not matched to a gene. The CDR3 covers 15 residues. CDR1 and CDR2 (germline): MNHEY, SVGAGI. CDR3 coding DNA: TGTGCCAGCAGGCCACAGGGGGTCGACACCGGGGAGCTGTTTTTT. Its protein product is CASRPQGVDTGELFF.

V gene TRBV27 combines with J gene TRBJ2-7, with D unresolved. The V and J ends lost 4 bases and 6 bases respectively, with 13 bases between them. The CDR3 has 13 residues. Germline CDR1 reads MNHEY; CDR2 reads SMNVEV (reference sequence). CDR3 region: CASSSPPSREQYF. CDR3 nucleotides: TGTGCCAGCAGTTCCCCCCCCTCCCGCGAGCAGTACTTC.

For the CDR3, the DNA is TGTGCCAGCAGCCAAGCAGGGCTCGAGCAGTACTTC. Protein product: CASSQAGLEQYF. The chain employs TRBV3-1 (or the pseudogene TRBV3-2) and TRBJ2-7, with D possibly matching TRBD1 (5 bases). Germline values: CDR1 LGHDT, CDR2 YNNKEL (reference sequence). The CDR3 loop spans 12 amino acids. V was pared by 1 base and J by 6 bases, with 7 bases between.

CDR3 amino acids: CANPRGAVGETQYF. The CDR3 nucleotides are TGTGCCAACCCCAGGGGGGCGGTAGGAGAGACCCAGTACTTC. The chain combines TRBV27 with TRBJ2-5, with D tentatively TRBD1 (7 bases). There are 14 residues in the CDR3. From germline, CDR1 is MNHEY and CDR2 SMNVEV (reference sequence). V shed 10 bases and J shed 4 bases, with 19 bases lying between them.

The V call is TRBV15, the J call TRBJ2-2; possible D gene TRBD2, 5 bases. The germline V and J ends were trimmed by 4 bases and 1 base, with 10 bases remaining between them. This CDR3 has 15 amino acids. Germline V lookup: CDR1 LNHNV, CDR2 YYDKDF (reference sequence). In DNA form, the CDR3 reads TGTGCCACCAGCACCACGGACTGGAACACCGGGGAGCTGTTTTTT. Its translation is CATSTTDWNTGELFF.

V and J are TRBV7-9 and TRBJ1-2; 11 bases are a match to TRBD1. The V gene's germline CDR1 is SEHNR and CDR2 FQNEAQ (reference sequence). J was trimmed by 6 bases and V by 4 bases; bases with no gene match: 10. CDR3 length equals 16 residues. The CDR3: CASSSWTGGTSDGYTF. In nucleotides, the CDR3 is TGTGCCAGCAGCTCCTGGACAGGGGGCACGTCGGATGGCTACACCTTC.

The chain links TRBV5-8 to TRBJ1-1; D unresolved. The CDR3 has 13 residues. The V and J ends lost 6 bases and 1 base respectively, with 10 bases between them. Germline loops: CDR1 SGHTS, CDR2 YDEGEE. The CDR3 reads CASNPGRNTEAFF. The CDR3 DNA sequence: TGTGCCAGCAACCCGGGGAGGAACACTGAAGCTTTCTTT.

The genes are TRBV7-9 and TRBJ2-7; 10 bases align to TRBD1. Germline-derived CDR1 and CDR2 are SEHNR and FQNEAQ (reference sequence). V was clipped by 4 bases and J by 5 bases; unmatched bases: 14. This CDR3 has 17 residues. For the CDR3, the DNA is TGTGCCAGCAGCTCTGGACCCCCCCGGACAGGGGGTCACGAGCAGTACTTC. It encodes CASSSGPPRTGGHEQYF.

CDR3 coding DNA: TGTGCCAGTAGTATTGAAGGGTCCCGGGGGACCCAGTACTTC. It codes for CASSIEGSRGTQYF. This rearrangement joins TRBV19 to TRBJ2-5; a possible D gene is TRBD2 (5 bases). The germline V gene encodes CDR1 LNHDA and CDR2 SQIVND (reference sequence). V lost 3 bases and J 7 bases, leaving 15 bases between the germline ends. There are 14 residues in the CDR3.

Of note for this clone: The sample contains more than one DNA sequence encoding this CDR3. V and J are TRBV5-4 and TRBJ2-3; TRBD2 aligns across 8 bases. V gave up 0 bases and J gave up 6 bases; unmatched junction bases: 0. This CDR3 has 13 amino acids. Germline CDR1 and CDR2: SGHNT and YYREEE (reference sequence). This chain's CDR3 is CASSLAGGDTQYF. In DNA form, the CDR3 reads TGTGCCAGCAGCTTGGCGGGAGGGGATACGCAGTATTTT.

The DNA for the CDR3 is TGTGCCAGCAGCAACAGGGGAAAGGTCTACAATGAGCAGTTCTTC. It codes for CASSNRGKVYNEQFF. This chain joins TRBV28 and TRBJ2-1, with 7 bases identical to TRBD1. The V segment lost 6 bases and the J segment 3 bases; nucleotides outside the gene matches: 8. The CDR3 runs 15 residues. CDR1 is MDHEN, CDR2 SYDVKM, per germline.

V and J are TRBV6-6 and TRBJ2-7; possible D gene TRBD1, 6 bases. The CDR3 sequence is 15 residues long. Germline loops: CDR1 MNHNY, CDR2 SVGAGI (reference sequence). The V gene lost 6 bases and the J gene lost 6 bases, with 21 bases spanning the gap. This CDR3 reads CASRQNPSGAREQYF. The CDR3 coding sequence is TGTGCCAGCAGGCAAAACCCGTCAGGGGCCCGCGAGCAGTACTTC.

This chain connects TRBV6-5 to TRBJ2-2, with 7 bases lining up with TRBD1. This CDR3 spans 15 amino acids. Looked up from germline, CDR1 is MNHEY and CDR2 is SVGAGI. After removal of 6 bases from V and 4 bases from J, the junction contained 8 bases not matched to a gene. The CDR3, as DNA: TGTGCCAGCAGCCAAGGGGGCGCTCCCACCGGGGAGCTGTTTTTT. Protein sequence: CASSQGGAPTGELFF.